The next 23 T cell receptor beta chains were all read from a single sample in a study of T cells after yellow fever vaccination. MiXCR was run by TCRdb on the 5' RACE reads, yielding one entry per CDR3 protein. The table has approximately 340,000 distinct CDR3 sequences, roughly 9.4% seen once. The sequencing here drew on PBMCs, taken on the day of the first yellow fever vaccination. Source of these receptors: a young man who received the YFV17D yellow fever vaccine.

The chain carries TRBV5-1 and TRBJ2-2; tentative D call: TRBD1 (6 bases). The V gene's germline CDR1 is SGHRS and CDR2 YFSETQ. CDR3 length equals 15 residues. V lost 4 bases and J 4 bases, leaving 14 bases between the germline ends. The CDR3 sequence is CASSRDTRSTGELFF. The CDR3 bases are TGCGCCAGCAGCCGGGACACGAGAAGCACCGGGGAGCTGTTTTTT.

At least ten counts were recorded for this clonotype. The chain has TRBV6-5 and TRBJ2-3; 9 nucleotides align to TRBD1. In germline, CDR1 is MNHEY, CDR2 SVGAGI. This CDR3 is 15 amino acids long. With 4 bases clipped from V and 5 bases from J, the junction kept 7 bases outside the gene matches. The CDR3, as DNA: TGTGCCAGCAGTTCTAGGACAGGGGCTGGAGATACGCAGTATTTT. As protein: CASSSRTGAGDTQYF.

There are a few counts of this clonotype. CDR3 region: CASSFRQGLTSSGQFF. The CDR3 region has the DNA TGTGCCAGCAGCTTTCGCCAGGGCTTAACATCTAGCGGCCAGTTCTTC. The rearrangement uses TRBV7-2 and TRBJ2-1, with TRBD2 matching 7 bases. Trimming took 3 bases from V and 13 from J; bases not matched to a gene: 18. This CDR3 has 16 amino acids. Germline-derived CDR1 and CDR2 are SGHTA and FQGNSA.

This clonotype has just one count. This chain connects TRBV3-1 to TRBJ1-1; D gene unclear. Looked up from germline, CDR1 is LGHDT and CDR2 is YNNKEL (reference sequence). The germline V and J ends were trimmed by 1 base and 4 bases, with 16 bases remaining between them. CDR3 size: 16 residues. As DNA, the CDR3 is TGTGCCAGCAGCCAAGCCGGGTTCCCCTTTAGCACTGAAGCTTTCTTT. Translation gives CASSQAGFPFSTEAFF.

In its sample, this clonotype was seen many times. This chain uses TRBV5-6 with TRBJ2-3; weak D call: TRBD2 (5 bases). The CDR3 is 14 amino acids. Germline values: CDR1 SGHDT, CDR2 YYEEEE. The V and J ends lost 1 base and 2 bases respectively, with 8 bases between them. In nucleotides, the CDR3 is TGTGCCAGCAGCTTGTCCGGGAACACAGATACGCAGTATTTT. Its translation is CASSLSGNTDTQYF.

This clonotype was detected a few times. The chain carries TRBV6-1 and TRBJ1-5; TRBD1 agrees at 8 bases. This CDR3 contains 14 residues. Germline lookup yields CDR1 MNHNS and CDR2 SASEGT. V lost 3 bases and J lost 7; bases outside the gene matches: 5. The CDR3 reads CASSDSGGGQPQHF. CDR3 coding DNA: TGTGCCAGCAGTGATTCAGGGGGCGGACAGCCCCAGCATTTT.

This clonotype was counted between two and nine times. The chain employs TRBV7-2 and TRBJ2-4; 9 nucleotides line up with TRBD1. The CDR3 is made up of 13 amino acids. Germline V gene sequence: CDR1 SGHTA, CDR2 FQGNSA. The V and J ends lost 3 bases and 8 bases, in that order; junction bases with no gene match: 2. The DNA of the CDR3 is TGTGCCAGCAGCTTGGACAGGGGTCACATTCAGTACTTC. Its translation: CASSLDRGHIQYF.

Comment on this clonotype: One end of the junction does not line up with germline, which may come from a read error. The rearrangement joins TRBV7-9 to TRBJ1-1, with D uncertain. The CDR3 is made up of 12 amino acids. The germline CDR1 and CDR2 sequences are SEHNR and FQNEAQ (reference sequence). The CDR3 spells CDSNSDHLEAFF. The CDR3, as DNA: TGTGACAGCAACTCAGACCACTTGGAAGCTTTCTTT.

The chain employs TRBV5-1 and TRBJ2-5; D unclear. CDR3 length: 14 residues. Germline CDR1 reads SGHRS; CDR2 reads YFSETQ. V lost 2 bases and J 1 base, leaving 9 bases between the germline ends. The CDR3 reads CASSFMGFQETQYF. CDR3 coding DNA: TGCGCCAGCAGCTTTATGGGGTTCCAAGAGACCCAGTACTTC. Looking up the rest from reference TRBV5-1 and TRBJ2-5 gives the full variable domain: KAGVTQTPRYLIKTRGQQVTLSCSPISGHRSVSWYQQTPGQGLQFLFEYFSETQRNKGNFPGRFSGRQFSNSRSEMNVSTLELGDSALYLCASSFMGFQETQYFGPGTRLLVL.

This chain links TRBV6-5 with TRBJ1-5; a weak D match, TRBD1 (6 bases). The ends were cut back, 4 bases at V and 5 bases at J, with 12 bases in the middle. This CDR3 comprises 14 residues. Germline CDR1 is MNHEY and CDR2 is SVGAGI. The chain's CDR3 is CASSSRGGYQPQHF. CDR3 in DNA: TGTGCCAGCAGTTCTCGGGGGGGCTATCAGCCCCAGCATTTT.

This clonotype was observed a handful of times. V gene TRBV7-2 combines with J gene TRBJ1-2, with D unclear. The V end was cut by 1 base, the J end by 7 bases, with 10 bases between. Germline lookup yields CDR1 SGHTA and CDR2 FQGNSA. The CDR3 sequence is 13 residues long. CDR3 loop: CASSLGNKPGYTF. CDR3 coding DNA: TGTGCCAGCAGCTTAGGCAACAAACCTGGCTACACCTTC.

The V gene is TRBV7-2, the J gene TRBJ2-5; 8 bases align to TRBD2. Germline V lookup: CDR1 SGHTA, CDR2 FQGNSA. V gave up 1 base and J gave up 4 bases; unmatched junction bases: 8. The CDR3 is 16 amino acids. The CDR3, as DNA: TGTGCCAGCAGCTTAGAGTTAGTTGCGGGGGGAGAGACCCAGTACTTC. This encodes CASSLELVAGGETQYF.

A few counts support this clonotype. This CDR3 is CASSLALTGINTEAFF. CDR3 coding DNA: TGCGCCAGCAGCTTGGCCCTGACAGGGATAAACACTGAAGCTTTCTTT. V is TRBV5-1 and J is TRBJ1-1; 7 positions agree with TRBD1. The CDR3 sequence is 16 residues long. Per the germline V gene, CDR1 is SGHRS and CDR2 is YFSETQ. J was trimmed by 2 bases and V by 0 bases; bases with no gene match: 7. Filled out from reference TRBV5-1 and TRBJ1-1, the complete variable domain reads KAGVTQTPRYLIKTRGQQVTLSCSPISGHRSVSWYQQTPGQGLQFLFEYFSETQRNKGNFPGRFSGRQFSNSRSEMNVSTLELGDSALYLCASSLALTGINTEAFFGQGTRLTVV.

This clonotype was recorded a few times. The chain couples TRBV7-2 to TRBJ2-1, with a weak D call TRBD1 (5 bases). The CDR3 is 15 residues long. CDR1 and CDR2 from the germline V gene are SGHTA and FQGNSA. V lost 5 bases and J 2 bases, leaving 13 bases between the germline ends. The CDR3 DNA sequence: TGTGCCAGCAGCGTGGTGTGGGGCGCCTACAATGAGCAGTTCTTC. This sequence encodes CASSVVWGAYNEQFF.

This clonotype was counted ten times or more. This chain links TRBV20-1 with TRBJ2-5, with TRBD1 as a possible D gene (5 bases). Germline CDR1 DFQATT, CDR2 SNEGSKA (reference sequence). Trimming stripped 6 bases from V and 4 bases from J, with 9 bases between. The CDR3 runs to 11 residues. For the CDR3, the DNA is TGCAGTGCGGGGCCGCGAGAGACCCAGTACTTC. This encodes CSAGPRETQYF.

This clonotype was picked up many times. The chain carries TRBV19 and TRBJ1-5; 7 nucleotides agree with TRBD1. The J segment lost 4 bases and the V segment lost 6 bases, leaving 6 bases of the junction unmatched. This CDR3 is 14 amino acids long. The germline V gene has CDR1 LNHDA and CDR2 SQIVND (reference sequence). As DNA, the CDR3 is TGTGCCAGTAGCCCAGGGGGAAGAAATCAGCCCCAGCATTTT. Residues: CASSPGGRNQPQHF. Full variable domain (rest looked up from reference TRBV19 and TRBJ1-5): DGGITQSPKYLFRKEGQNVTLSCEQNLNHDAMYWYRQDPGQGLRLIYYSQIVNDFQKGDIAEGYSVSREKKESFPLTVTSAQKNPTAFYLCASSPGGRNQPQHFGDGTRLSIL.

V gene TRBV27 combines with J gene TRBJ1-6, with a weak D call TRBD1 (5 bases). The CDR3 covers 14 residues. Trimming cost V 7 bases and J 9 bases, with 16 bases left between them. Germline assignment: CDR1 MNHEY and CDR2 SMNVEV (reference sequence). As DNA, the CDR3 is TGTGCCAGCACCCCAGGGCAGGATCGTTCACCCCTCCACTTT. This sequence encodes CASTPGQDRSPLHF.

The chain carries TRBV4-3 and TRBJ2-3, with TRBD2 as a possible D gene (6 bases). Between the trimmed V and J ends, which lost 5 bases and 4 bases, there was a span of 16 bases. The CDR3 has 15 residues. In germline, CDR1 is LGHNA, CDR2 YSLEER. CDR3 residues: CASSSLGSGADTQYF. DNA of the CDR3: TGCGCCAGCAGCTCTCTGGGATCGGGGGCAGATACGCAGTATTTT.

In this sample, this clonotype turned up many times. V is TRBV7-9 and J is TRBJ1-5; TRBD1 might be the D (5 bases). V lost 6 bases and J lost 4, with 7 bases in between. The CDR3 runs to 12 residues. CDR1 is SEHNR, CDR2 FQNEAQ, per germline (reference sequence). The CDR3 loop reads CASSPGNQPQHF. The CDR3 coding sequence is TGTGCCAGCAGTCCAGGGAATCAGCCCCAGCATTTT.

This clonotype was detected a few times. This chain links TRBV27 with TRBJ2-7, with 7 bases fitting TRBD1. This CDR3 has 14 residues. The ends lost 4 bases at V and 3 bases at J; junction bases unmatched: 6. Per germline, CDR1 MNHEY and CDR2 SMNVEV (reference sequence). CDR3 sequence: CASSSPTGLYEQYF. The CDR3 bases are TGTGCCAGCAGTTCCCCGACAGGGCTCTACGAGCAGTACTTC.

DNA for the CDR3: TGTGCCAGCTCACCGGGACAGGGTCGCGATCGACTGTACACCGGGGAGCTGTTTTTT. Its protein is CASSPGQGRDRLYTGELFF. The chain combines TRBV18 with TRBJ2-2; 9 bases are a match to TRBD1. Trimming removed 3 bases from V and 3 bases from J; junction bases left unmatched: 14. CDR1 is KGHSH, CDR2 LQKENI, per germline. The CDR3 totals 19 residues. Together with reference TRBV18 and TRBJ2-2, the CDR3 gives the full variable domain: NAGVMQNPRHLVRRRGQEARLRCSPMKGHSHVYWYRQLPEEGLKFMVYLQKENIIDESGMPKERFSAEFPKEGPSILRIQQVVRGDSAAYFCASSPGQGRDRLYTGELFFGEGSRLTVL.

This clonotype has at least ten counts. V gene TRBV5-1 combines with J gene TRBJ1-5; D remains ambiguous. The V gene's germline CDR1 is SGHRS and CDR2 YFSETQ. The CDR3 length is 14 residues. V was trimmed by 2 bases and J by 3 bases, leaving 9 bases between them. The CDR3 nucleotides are TGCGCCAGCAGCTTAGGAGGAAACAATCAGCCCCAGCATTTT. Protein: CASSLGGNNQPQHF.

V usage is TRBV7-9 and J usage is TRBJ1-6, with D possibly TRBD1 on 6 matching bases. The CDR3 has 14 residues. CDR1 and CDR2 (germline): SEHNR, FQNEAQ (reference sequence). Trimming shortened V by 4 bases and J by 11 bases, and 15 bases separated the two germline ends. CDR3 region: CASSSYGRGTPLHF. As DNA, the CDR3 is TGTGCCAGCAGCTCCTATGGAAGGGGGACACCCCTCCACTTT.